Following are 23 T cell receptor beta chains from one sample sequenced in a study of blood T cell repertoires in COVID-19. Here immunoSEQ multiplex PCR was the method, and the copy in TCRdb shows in-frame clones only, minus some. The table records roughly 32,000 clones, roughly 87% of them present only once. The sequencing input was peripheral blood. Receptors originate from a man aged 45 to 65 with active or convalescent COVID-19.

The rearrangement joins TRBV9 to TRBJ2-3; 10 positions match TRBD1. Germline V gene data show CDR1 as SGDLS and CDR2 as YYNGEE. The CDR3 runs 17 residues. With 2 bases clipped from V and 4 bases from J, the junction kept 10 bases outside the gene matches. Here the CDR3 reads CASSVGTGDESADTQYF. Written as DNA, the CDR3 is TGTGCCAGCAGCGTGGGGACAGGGGATGAGAGCGCAGATACGCAGTATTTT. The full variable domain, rest sourced from reference TRBV9 and TRBJ2-3, is DSGVTQTPKHLITATGQRVTLRCSPRSGDLSVYWYQQSLDQGLQFLIQYYNGEERAKGNILERFSAQQFPDLHSELNLSSLELGDSALYFCASSVGTGDESADTQYFGPGTRLTVL.

Written as DNA, the CDR3 is TGTGCCAGCAGTTATGGAGGACACGAGCAGTACTTC. Residues: CASSYGGHEQYF. The chain links TRBV28 to TRBJ2-7, with D tentatively TRBD2 (5 bases). With 4 bases removed from V and 5 bases from J, the gap between germline ends came to 9 bases. Germline V gives CDR1 MDHEN, CDR2 SYDVKM. The CDR3 contains 12 residues.

The J gene is TRBJ1-4, the V gene TRBV28; D uncertain. The germline V gene has CDR1 MDHEN and CDR2 SYDVKM. The germline V and J ends were trimmed by 6 bases and 8 bases, with 19 bases remaining between them. This CDR3 contains 15 residues. Here the CDR3 reads CASSLRRRPREKLFF. CDR3 nucleotide sequence: TGTGCCAGCAGCCTAAGACGGCGGCCAAGGGAAAAACTGTTTTTT.

As DNA, the CDR3 is TGTGCCAGCAGCTTGGCGGACAGAAGAAATTCACCCCTCCACTTT. It encodes CASSLADRRNSPLHF. This chain connects TRBV5-4 to TRBJ1-6; D perhaps matches TRBD1 (6 bases). The germline V gene encodes CDR1 SGHNT and CDR2 YYREEE (reference sequence). The CDR3 sequence is 15 residues long. V gave up 0 bases and J gave up 7 bases, with 11 bases separating them.

The V and J genes are TRBV24-1 and TRBJ2-3, with D uncertain. The germline V gene has CDR1 KGHDR and CDR2 SFDVKD. This CDR3 is 12 amino acids long. The V end was cut by 6 bases, the J end by 0 bases, with 3 bases between. CDR3 nucleotides: TGTGCCACCAGTTCTAGCACAGATACGCAGTATTTT. Protein: CATSSSTDTQYF.

A single count supports this clone. The chain carries TRBV6-5 and TRBJ2-5; no reliable D call. V shed 0 bases and J shed 3 bases, with 11 bases lying between them. The V gene's germline CDR1 is MNHEY and CDR2 SVGAGI. This CDR3 is built from 15 residues. This CDR3 is CASSYSPEEKETQYF. For the CDR3, the DNA is TGTGCCAGCAGTTACTCGCCCGAGGAGAAAGAGACCCAGTACTTC.

The chain combines TRBV2 with TRBJ1-4; D remains ambiguous. From germline, CDR1 is SNHLY and CDR2 FYNNEI. V dropped 8 bases and J dropped 0 bases, with 10 bases sitting between them. The CDR3 is made up of 14 amino acids. CDR3 loop: CASLRSSTNEKLFF. DNA of the CDR3: TGTGCCAGCTTGCGGTCCTCAACTAATGAAAAACTGTTTTTT. Supplemented by reference TRBV2 and TRBJ1-4, the full variable domain reads EPEVTQTPSHQVTQMGQEVILRCVPISNHLYFYWYRQILGQKVEFLVSFYNNEISEKSEIFDDQFSVERPDGSNFTLKIRSTKLEDSAMYFCASLRSSTNEKLFFGSGTQLSVL.

The chain carries TRBV6-2 or TRBV6-3 and TRBJ2-7, with TRBD1 identical over 8 bases. Germline CDR1 reads MNHEY; CDR2 reads SVGEGT. With 4 bases clipped from V and 2 bases from J, the junction kept 4 bases outside the gene matches. The CDR3 has 14 residues. The CDR3 here is CASSSPGQAYEQYF. The CDR3 nucleotides are TGTGCCAGCAGTTCCCCGGGACAGGCCTACGAGCAGTACTTC.

This sequence joins TRBV19 and TRBJ2-4; 9 nucleotides line up with TRBD1. The V and J ends lost 4 bases and 8 bases, in that order; junction bases with no gene match: 12. This CDR3 region has 16 residues. Germline CDR1 reads LNHDA; CDR2 reads SQIVND (reference sequence). CDR3 DNA: TGTGCCAGTAGTAGGGGACAGGGCCTGAGTCGCGACATTCAGTACTTC. It specifies CASSRGQGLSRDIQYF.

The chain carries TRBV7-2 and TRBJ1-2; TRBD1 matches at 9 bases. The CDR3 runs to 16 residues. Germline trimming cut 6 bases from V and 8 bases from J; bases unmatched to any gene: 16. Germline values: CDR1 SGHTA, CDR2 FQGNSA. CDR3 amino acids: CASRRSPGTGREGYTF. In DNA, the CDR3 is TGTGCCAGCAGACGAAGTCCTGGGACAGGGAGAGAAGGCTACACCTTC.

The chain couples TRBV7-9 to TRBJ2-3; 9 bases map to TRBD2. This CDR3 is 19 amino acids long. The junction had 19 bases not matched to a gene; V was cut back by 5 bases and J by 4 bases. Germline V gives CDR1 SEHNR, CDR2 FQNEAQ (reference sequence). The CDR3 region has the DNA TGTGCCAGCAGCCGGGTCGCGGTTTTTGGGCGGGAGGGCCCAGATACGCAGTATTTT. The encoded protein is CASSRVAVFGREGPDTQYF. Filled out from reference TRBV7-9 and TRBJ2-3, the complete variable domain reads DTGVSQNPRHKITKRGQNVTFRCDPISEHNRLYWYRQTLGQGPEFLTYFQNEAQLEKSRLLSDRFSAERPKGSFSTLEIQRTEQGDSAMYLCASSRVAVFGREGPDTQYFGPGTRLTVL.

The V gene is TRBV27, the J gene TRBJ1-6; no reliable D call. The CDR3 has 15 amino acids. CDR1 is MNHEY and CDR2 is SMNVEV in the germline V gene (reference sequence). V shed 3 bases and J shed 0 bases, with 6 bases lying between them. DNA for the CDR3: TGTGCCAGCAGTTTTGCGGGCTCCTATAATTCACCCCTCCACTTT. This translates into CASSFAGSYNSPLHF.

The chain combines TRBV28 with TRBJ1-4, with TRBD1 matching 7 bases. This CDR3 is built from 15 residues. Trimming removed 3 bases from V and 8 bases from J; junction bases left unmatched: 9. Germline V gene lookup returns CDR1 MDHEN and CDR2 SYDVKM. As DNA, the CDR3 is TGTGCCAGCAGTTTGTTCAGGGGGTTATACGAAAAACTGTTTTTT. This translates into CASSLFRGLYEKLFF.

In this sample, this clone turned up a few times. The genes are TRBV9 and TRBJ2-7; 9 nucleotides agree with TRBD2. The length of the CDR3 is 13 residues. Germline lookup yields CDR1 SGDLS and CDR2 YYNGEE. Trimming took 8 bases from V and 6 from J; bases not matched to a gene: 9. Here the CDR3 DNA reads TGTGCCAGTACCGTAGCGGGAGCTTGCGAGCAGTACTTC. Translation gives CASTVAGACEQYF.

V usage is TRBV7-9 and J usage is TRBJ2-7; D call uncertain. Germline assignment: CDR1 SEHNR and CDR2 FQNEAQ (reference sequence). The CDR3 spans 12 residues. V lost 5 bases and J lost 4, with 9 bases in between. The CDR3, as DNA: TGTGCCAGCAGCCCGACGGGTTACGAGCAGTACTTC. This sequence encodes CASSPTGYEQYF.

V usage is TRBV28 and J usage is TRBJ2-7, with 11 nucleotides matching TRBD2. This CDR3 is built from 15 residues. Germline values: CDR1 MDHEN, CDR2 SYDVKM. After removal of 6 bases from V and 0 bases from J, the junction contained 4 bases not matched to a gene. CDR3 DNA sequence: TGTGCCAGCAGCTTCCTAGCGGGAGGCTCCTACGAGCAGTACTTC. It is translated as CASSFLAGGSYEQYF.

V gene TRBV6-1 combines with J gene TRBJ1-1; D gene unclear. Germline-derived CDR1 and CDR2 are MNHNS and SASEGT. V shed 4 bases and J shed 3 bases, with 18 bases lying between them. The CDR3 runs 16 residues. The CDR3 here is CASSGVGGRLDTEAFF. The CDR3, as DNA: TGTGCCAGCAGTGGCGTGGGAGGACGCTTGGACACTGAAGCTTTCTTT.

The genes are TRBV7-9 and TRBJ2-4, with D possibly being TRBD1 (6 bases). The CDR3 has 14 amino acids. V was trimmed by 6 bases and J by 0 bases, leaving 9 bases between them. Germline V gene data show CDR1 as SEHNR and CDR2 as FQNEAQ (reference sequence). CDR3 sequence reads: CASRQQGAKNIQYF. CDR3 DNA sequence: TGTGCCAGCAGACAACAGGGAGCCAAAAACATTCAGTACTTC. The entire variable domain, with the rest obtained from reference TRBV7-9 and TRBJ2-4, is as follows: DTGVSQNPRHKITKRGQNVTFRCDPISEHNRLYWYRQTLGQGPEFLTYFQNEAQLEKSRLLSDRFSAERPKGSFSTLEIQRTEQGDSAMYLCASRQQGAKNIQYFGAGTRLSVL.

The genes are TRBV4-3 and TRBJ1-5; a weak D match, TRBD1 (6 bases). From germline, CDR1 is LGHNA and CDR2 YSLEER. The CDR3 covers 16 residues. V lost 8 bases, J lost 3 bases, and 20 bases lay in between. DNA of the CDR3: TGCGCCAGCGGGCGGGGGATTTACAGGGACAATCAGCCCCAGCATTTT. It encodes CASGRGIYRDNQPQHF.

The chain uses TRBV5-1 and TRBJ1-5; 8 bases map to TRBD1. Germline values: CDR1 SGHRS, CDR2 YFSETQ. The CDR3 covers 16 residues. V was clipped by 4 bases and J by 2 bases; unmatched bases: 8. The CDR3 region is CASSTQQGDGNQPQHF. Here the CDR3 DNA reads TGCGCCAGCAGCACGCAACAGGGGGACGGCAATCAGCCCCAGCATTTT.

The rearrangement joins TRBV23-1 to TRBJ2-2, with D maybe TRBD1 (6 bases). TRBV23-1 is noted as an ORF with a role that remains uncertain. The CDR3 spans 16 residues. V lost 9 bases to trimming and J lost 4 bases, with 21 bases between them. The CDR3 is CARQGRLWSFTGELFF. The CDR3, as DNA: TGCGCCAGACAGGGACGGCTCTGGAGTTTCACCGGGGAGCTGTTTTTT.

The CDR3, as DNA: TGTGCCAGCTCCCCTCAAGCTGGACAGGGATCCTACGAGCAGTACTTC. Translation: CASSPQAGQGSYEQYF. V gene TRBV27 combines with J gene TRBJ2-7; the match to TRBD1 covers 8 bases. The CDR3 covers 16 residues. Germline trimming cut 8 bases from V and 1 base from J; bases unmatched to any gene: 13. Germline V CDR1 and CDR2: MNHEY, SMNVEV (reference sequence).

The table lists this clone with a count of one. The rearrangement joins TRBV7-9 to TRBJ2-3; 9 bases map to TRBD1. This CDR3 is 17 amino acids long. V was clipped by 1 base and J by 2 bases; unmatched bases: 7. The V gene's germline CDR1 is SEHNR and CDR2 FQNEAQ (reference sequence). In nucleotides, the CDR3 is TGTGCCAGCAGCTTAGGCGGGACAGGGCCTTTCACAGATACGCAGTATTTT. Translated: CASSLGGTGPFTDTQYF.